The 29 T cell receptor beta chains below come from one sample, sequenced in a study of cytomegalovirus exposure and HLA in healthy donors. The PCR made use of 60 Vbeta and 13 Jbeta primers. The assay was immunoSEQ multiplex PCR, and TCRdb's table has in-frame clones only and misses some. This table holds some 110,000 clones, 75% to 90% found once. Source material: PBMCs. All receptors come from a man aged 25 to 45 in good health and CMV-seropositive.

The J gene is TRBJ2-3, the V gene TRBV7-5; the table's D call TRBD2 went unverified against the DNA. TRBV7-5 is described as a pseudogene. This CDR3 comprises 17 residues. In DNA, the CDR3 is TGTGCCAGAAGCTTAGTCGGGACTGGGCCACTCACAGATACGCAGTATTTT. Encoded protein: CARSLVGTGPLTDTQYF.

The V and J genes are TRBV2 and TRBJ1-4, with TRBD1 as a possible D gene (6 bases). The CDR3 spans 14 residues. Trimming left V 4 bases short and J 5 bases short, with 11 bases between. Germline CDR1 reads SNHLY; CDR2 reads FYNNEI. The CDR3 nucleotides read TGTGCCAGCAGTGTTACGGGGACAAATGAAAAACTGTTTTTT. It yields the protein CASSVTGTNEKLFF.

The chain links TRBV10-3 to TRBJ1-2, with 9 bases identical to TRBD1. The CDR3 has 15 amino acids. V trimming: 6 bases; J trimming: 1 base; junction bases outside the gene matches: 6. Per germline, CDR1 ENHRY and CDR2 SYGVKD. The CDR3 reads CAIRGGTGYNYGYTF. The CDR3 nucleotides are TGTGCCATCAGGGGGGGGACAGGGTATAACTATGGCTACACCTTC.

The J gene is TRBJ1-4, the V gene TRBV5-1; the D gene is possibly TRBD1 (6 bases). The CDR3 loop spans 14 amino acids. Germline V gene sequence: CDR1 SGHRS, CDR2 YFSETQ. Trimming removed 4 bases at V and 5 bases at J, with 12 bases between. The CDR3 region is CASSPRGLNEKLFF. CDR3 coding DNA: TGCGCCAGCAGCCCCAGGGGACTAAATGAAAAACTGTTTTTT.

The CDR3 region is CASSFMDSSYEQYF. As DNA, the CDR3 is TGTGCCAGCAGTTTTATGGACAGCTCCTACGAGCAGTACTTC. The chain has TRBV11-3 and TRBJ2-7, with a weak D call TRBD1 (6 bases). Germline V gives CDR1 SGHNT, CDR2 YENEEA. The CDR3 sequence is 14 residues long. V gave up 6 bases and J gave up 0 bases, with 12 bases separating them.

The rearrangement links TRBV7-2 to TRBJ2-5; D remains unclear. With 1 base removed from V and 5 bases from J, the gap between germline ends came to 8 bases. The CDR3 has 13 residues. Germline CDR1 SGHTA, CDR2 FQGNSA. This CDR3 reads CASSLGARETQYF. In nucleotides, the CDR3 is TGTGCCAGCAGCTTAGGGGCAAGGGAGACCCAGTACTTC.

The rearrangement uses TRBV21-1 and TRBJ2-7; TRBD2, the table's D call, lacks a check against the DNA. TRBV21-1 is a pseudogene locus. The CDR3 covers 14 residues. CDR3 coding DNA: TGTGAGAGGGGGGGGACATGGGCCGACTACGAGCAGTACTTC. As protein: CERGGTWADYEQYF.

The chain links TRBV5-4 to TRBJ2-7, with TRBD2 identical over 16 bases. Germline V gene sequence: CDR1 SGHNT, CDR2 YYREEE (reference sequence). V gave up 3 bases and J gave up 7 bases; unmatched junction bases: 10. CDR3 length equals 17 residues. For the CDR3, the DNA is TGTGCCAGCAGCTCCGGGACTAGCGGGGGGGCCAGGGGTGAGCAGTACTTC. Its translation is CASSSGTSGGARGEQYF.

The rearrangement links TRBV5-4 to TRBJ1-2; 7 nucleotides agree with TRBD1. CDR1 SGHNT and CDR2 YYREEE come from the germline V gene (reference sequence). Losses at the gene ends were 3 bases for V and 5 bases for J; bases not matched to a gene: 10. The CDR3 is 15 amino acids. The CDR3 DNA follows: TGTGCCAGCAGCTCCCGGACAGGAGACGAGTATGGCTACACCTTC. It codes for CASSSRTGDEYGYTF.

The chain is built from TRBV27 and TRBJ2-2, with 8 bases aligning to TRBD2. CDR3 size: 17 residues. Germline trimming cut 5 bases from V and 3 bases from J; bases unmatched to any gene: 11. Germline V gives CDR1 MNHEY, CDR2 SMNVEV (reference sequence). CDR3 nucleotide sequence: TGTGCCAGCAGTCCATACGGGTCACTAGCGGACACCGGGGAGCTGTTTTTT. Encoded protein: CASSPYGSLADTGELFF.

The gene calls are TRBV11-2 and TRBJ2-7, with TRBD2 as a possible D gene (7 bases). The CDR3 extends over 15 amino acids. Trimming stripped 5 bases from V and 3 bases from J, with 17 bases between. CDR1 is SGHAT, CDR2 FQNNGV, per germline. The CDR3 reads CASSPLRGASYEQYF. In nucleotides, the CDR3 is TGTGCCAGCAGCCCCCTCCGGGGGGCGAGCTACGAGCAGTACTTC.

The CDR3 loop is CASSQAGNNSPLHF. The CDR3 DNA reads as TGTGCCAGCAGCCAAGCAGGGAACAATTCACCCCTCCACTTT. The chain links TRBV14 to TRBJ1-6, with TRBD1 as a possible D gene (5 bases). The V and J ends lost 1 base and 7 bases respectively, with 8 bases between them. Germline-derived CDR1 and CDR2 are SGHDN and FVKESK. CDR3 size: 14 residues. Looking up the rest from reference TRBV14 and TRBJ1-6 gives the full variable domain: EAGVTQFPSHSVIEKGQTVTLRCDPISGHDNLYWYRRVMGKEIKFLLHFVKESKQDESGMPNNRFLAERTGGTYSTLKVQPAELEDSGVYFCASSQAGNNSPLHFGNGTRLTVT.

Turning to this clone: A read error may produce the germline difference seen at one junction end. The rearrangement joins TRBV7-9 to TRBJ2-7; 9 bases fit TRBD2. The CDR3 contains 16 residues. Looked up from germline, CDR1 is SEHNR and CDR2 is FQNEAQ (reference sequence). CDR3 sequence: CASSWWGGGASHEQYF. As DNA, the CDR3 is TGTGCCAGCAGCTGGTGGGGCGGGGGGGCCTCCCACGAGCAGTACTTC. Using reference TRBV7-9 and TRBJ2-7 for the parts outside the CDR3, the full variable domain is DTGVSQNPRHKITKRGQNVTFRCDPISEHNRLYWYRQTLGQGPEFLTYFQNEAQLEKSRLLSDRFSAERPKGSFSTLEIQRTEQGDSAMYLCASSWWGGGASHEQYFGPGTRLTVT.

The chain employs TRBV4-3 and TRBJ1-6, with D possibly TRBD1 on 5 matching bases. The V gene lost 3 bases and the J gene lost 2 bases, with 5 bases spanning the gap. The CDR3 runs to 14 residues. Germline values: CDR1 LGHNA, CDR2 YSLEER. For the CDR3, the DNA is TGCGCCAGCAGCCAGGACACCTATAATTCACCCCTCCACTTT. This codes for CASSQDTYNSPLHF.

V is TRBV5-1 and J is TRBJ2-3, with D hard to call. CDR1 and CDR2 (germline): SGHRS, YFSETQ. V shed 0 bases and J shed 0 bases, with 5 bases lying between them. The CDR3 sequence is 14 residues long. The CDR3 nucleotides are TGCGCCAGCAGCTTGGCGGGTAGCACAGATACGCAGTATTTT. The encoded protein is CASSLAGSTDTQYF.

The chain is built from TRBV5-1 and TRBJ2-6; D is ambiguous. Per the germline V gene, CDR1 is SGHRS and CDR2 is YFSETQ. CDR3 size: 12 residues. V was trimmed by 5 bases and J by 2 bases, leaving 2 bases between them. The CDR3 region is CASSTGANVLTF. CDR3 DNA sequence: TGCGCCAGCAGTACTGGGGCCAACGTCCTGACTTTC.

The gene calls are TRBV10-3 and TRBJ2-7, with TRBD1 identical over 7 bases. Germline V gene lookup returns CDR1 ENHRY and CDR2 SYGVKD. The CDR3 is 13 amino acids. V was clipped by 6 bases and J by 3 bases; unmatched bases: 5. In nucleotides, the CDR3 is TGTGCCATCAGCAGGGGGAAGGACTACGAGCAGTACTTC. This gives the protein CAISRGKDYEQYF.

The chain links TRBV6-5 to TRBJ2-6; D might be TRBD2 (6 bases). The CDR3 is made up of 15 amino acids. Germline V lookup: CDR1 MNHEY, CDR2 SVGAGI. V was clipped by 7 bases and J by 4 bases, with 14 bases between them. CDR3 in DNA: TGTGCCAGCAAAGGAGGGGCGGGGGGGGCCAACGTCCTGACTTTC. As protein: CASKGGAGGANVLTF.

The V and J genes are TRBV5-1 and TRBJ2-3; D gene unclear. The CDR3 runs to 14 residues. Trimming removed 1 base at V and 6 bases at J, with 12 bases between. Per the germline V gene, CDR1 is SGHRS and CDR2 is YFSETQ. The CDR3 DNA reads as TGCGCCAGCAGCTTGCCGGCGGTGAGGGATACGCAGTATTTT. It is translated as CASSLPAVRDTQYF.

V and J are TRBV27 and TRBJ1-5; D may be TRBD1 (5 bases). Germline V lookup: CDR1 MNHEY, CDR2 SMNVEV (reference sequence). The CDR3 has 14 amino acids. With 5 bases removed from V and 0 bases from J, the gap between germline ends came to 8 bases. This CDR3 reads CASSIDSSNQPQHF. CDR3 bases: TGTGCCAGCAGTATCGACAGTAGCAATCAGCCCCAGCATTTT.

J is TRBJ2-5 and V is TRBV4-2; no clear D. The CDR3 extends over 14 amino acids. CDR1 is LGHNA and CDR2 is YNFKEQ in the germline V gene. Deletions cut 4 bases from V and 2 bases from J, with 11 bases between. Here the CDR3 reads CASSLSTEQETQYF. Here the CDR3 DNA reads TGTGCCAGCAGCCTTTCTACGGAGCAAGAGACCCAGTACTTC.

This clone was seen a few times. This sequence joins TRBV5-4 and TRBJ2-5; tentatively, D is TRBD2 (6 bases). CDR3 size: 14 residues. The ends were cut back, 4 bases at V and 1 base at J, with 11 bases in the middle. Germline values: CDR1 SGHNT, CDR2 YYREEE (reference sequence). CDR3 sequence: CASSPGTPQETQYF. In nucleotides, the CDR3 is TGTGCCAGCAGCCCCGGGACTCCCCAAGAGACCCAGTACTTC.

CDR3 nucleotide sequence: TGTGCCAGCAGCCCCCCGGGGGGGGCTGCGATCAATGAGCAGTTCTTC. As protein: CASSPPGGAAINEQFF. This chain connects TRBV5-4 to TRBJ2-1, with 8 bases lining up with TRBD2. This CDR3 has 16 amino acids. Per the germline V gene, CDR1 is SGHNT and CDR2 is YYREEE (reference sequence). V dropped 4 bases and J dropped 6; count of bases not matched to a gene: 12.

The chain combines TRBV13 with TRBJ1-1, with D perhaps matching TRBD1 (5 bases). The V gene's germline CDR1 is PRHDT and CDR2 FYEKMQ (reference sequence). This CDR3 contains 15 residues. V was trimmed by 3 bases and J by 2 bases, leaving 13 bases between them. For the CDR3, the DNA is TGTGCCAGCAGCTTTCCAGATGGGACTAACACTGAAGCTTTCTTT. Its translation is CASSFPDGTNTEAFF.

J is TRBJ2-7 and V is TRBV11-1, with 7 positions matching TRBD2. Germline V gene lookup returns CDR1 SGHAT and CDR2 FQDESV (reference sequence). Germline trimming cut 1 base from V and 3 bases from J; bases unmatched to any gene: 9. The CDR3 loop spans 16 amino acids. The CDR3 DNA reads as TGTGCCAGCAGCTTAGAGTCTACCGGGGGGATCTACGAGCAGTACTTC. Translation gives CASSLESTGGIYEQYF.

The chain is built from TRBV7-3 and TRBJ1-6, with 8 bases matching TRBD1. V was clipped by 5 bases and J by 7 bases; unmatched bases: 10. Germline V gene lookup returns CDR1 SGHTA and CDR2 FQGTGA. CDR3 length: 16 residues. This CDR3 is CASSALGTGGNSPLHF. CDR3 nucleotide sequence: TGTGCCAGCAGCGCCTTGGGGACAGGAGGGAATTCACCCCTCCACTTT.

The chain links TRBV28 to TRBJ2-3, with 9 bases fitting TRBD1. This CDR3 spans 15 amino acids. With V trimmed by 2 bases and J by 4 bases, 4 bases remained unmatched. Germline loops: CDR1 MDHEN, CDR2 SYDVKM. The CDR3 here is CASSLGDREPDTQYF. In nucleotides, the CDR3 is TGTGCCAGCAGTTTAGGGGACAGGGAGCCAGATACGCAGTATTTT.

This clone was picked up one time. The rearrangement uses TRBV5-6 and TRBJ2-5; D remains unclear. This CDR3 spans 11 amino acids. The germline gives CDR1 SGHDT, CDR2 YYEEEE. Trimming left V 4 bases short and J 2 bases short, with 3 bases between. Here the CDR3 DNA reads TGTGCCAGCAGCCTTCAAGAGACCCAGTACTTC. It encodes CASSLQETQYF.

A note on this clone: A read error may account for a junction end that differs from germline. The same CDR3 is also encoded by other DNA sequences in this sample. The chain couples TRBV2 to TRBJ1-1; 9 positions agree with TRBD1. Germline V gives CDR1 SNHLY, CDR2 FYNNEI. The CDR3 has 14 residues. The CDR3 here is CASSLGQGGTEAFF. CDR3 nucleotide sequence: TGTGCCAGCAGTCTGGGACAGGGCGGCACTGAGGCTTTCTTT.